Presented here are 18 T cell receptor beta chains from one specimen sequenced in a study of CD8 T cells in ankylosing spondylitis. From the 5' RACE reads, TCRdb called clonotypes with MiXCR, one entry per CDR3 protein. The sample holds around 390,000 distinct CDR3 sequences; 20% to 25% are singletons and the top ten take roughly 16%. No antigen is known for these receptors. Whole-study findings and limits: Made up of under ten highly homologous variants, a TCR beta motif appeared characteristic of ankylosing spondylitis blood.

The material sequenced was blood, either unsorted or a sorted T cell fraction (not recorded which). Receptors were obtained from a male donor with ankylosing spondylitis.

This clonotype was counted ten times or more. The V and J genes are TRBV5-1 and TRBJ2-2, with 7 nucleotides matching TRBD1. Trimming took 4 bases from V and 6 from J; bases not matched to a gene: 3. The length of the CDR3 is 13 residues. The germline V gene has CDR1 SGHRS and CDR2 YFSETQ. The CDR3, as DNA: TGCGCCAGCAGCGCCCAGGGGGCCGGGGAGCTGTTTTTT. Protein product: CASSAQGAGELFF.

CDR3 DNA: TGCGCCAGCAGCTTGGCCCTCGGATTACAAGAGACCCAGTACTTC. Translated: CASSLALGLQETQYF. J is TRBJ2-5 and V is TRBV5-1; no clear D gene. From germline, CDR1 is SGHRS and CDR2 YFSETQ. V was clipped by 0 bases and J by 2 bases, with 11 bases between them. CDR3 length: 15 amino acids.

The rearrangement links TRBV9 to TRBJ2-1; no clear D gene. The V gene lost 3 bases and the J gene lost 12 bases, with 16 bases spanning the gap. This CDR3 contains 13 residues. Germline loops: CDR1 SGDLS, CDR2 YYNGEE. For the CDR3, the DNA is TGTGCCAGCAGCGCCCGGCCGTTACTGGGGCAGTTCTTC. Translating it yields CASSARPLLGQFF. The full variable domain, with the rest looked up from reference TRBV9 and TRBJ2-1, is DSGVTQTPKHLITATGQRVTLRCSPRSGDLSVYWYQQSLDQGLQFLIQYYNGEERAKGNILERFSAQQFPDLHSELNLSSLELGDSALYFCASSARPLLGQFFGPGTRLTVL.

In DNA, the CDR3 is TGTGCCAGCTCACCACCGGGACGGGGTCAGAGTAGGAATGAGCAGTTCTTC. It yields the protein CASSPPGRGQSRNEQFF. The chain recombines TRBV18 with TRBJ2-1; D is perhaps TRBD1 or TRBD2 (5 bases each). V gave up 0 bases and J gave up 7 bases, with 19 bases separating them. The CDR3 contains 17 residues. Germline V gene sequence: CDR1 KGHSH, CDR2 LQKENI.

CDR3 nucleotide sequence: TGTGCCAGCAGCCGATGGGGGGGGCCCAATGAGCAGTTCTTC. Translating it yields CASSRWGGPNEQFF. The chain recombines TRBV6-2 or TRBV6-3 with TRBJ2-1; D is perhaps TRBD2 (7 bases). CDR3 length: 14 residues. Germline V gene lookup returns CDR1 MNHEY and CDR2 SVGEGT. The V end lost 6 bases, the J end lost 6 bases, and 15 bases lay between the germline ends.

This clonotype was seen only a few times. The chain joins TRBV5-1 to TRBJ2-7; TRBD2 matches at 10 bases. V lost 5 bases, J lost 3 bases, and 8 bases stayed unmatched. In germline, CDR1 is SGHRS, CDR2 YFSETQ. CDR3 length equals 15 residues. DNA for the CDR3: TGCGCCAGCAGAATCGGGACTAGCGATAGCTACGAGCAGTACTTC. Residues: CASRIGTSDSYEQYF.

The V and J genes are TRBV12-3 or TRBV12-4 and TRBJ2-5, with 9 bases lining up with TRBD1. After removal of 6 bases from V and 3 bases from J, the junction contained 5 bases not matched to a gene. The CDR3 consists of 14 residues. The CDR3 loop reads CASRETGGKETQYF. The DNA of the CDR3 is TGTGCCAGCAGAGAAACAGGGGGCAAAGAGACCCAGTACTTC.

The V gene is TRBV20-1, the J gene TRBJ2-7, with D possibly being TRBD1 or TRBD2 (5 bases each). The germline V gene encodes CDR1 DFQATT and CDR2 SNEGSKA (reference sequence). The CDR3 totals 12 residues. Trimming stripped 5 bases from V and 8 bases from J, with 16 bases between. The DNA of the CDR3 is TGCAGTGCTCCAGACAGCCCGGGAAAGCAGTACTTC. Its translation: CSAPDSPGKQYF.

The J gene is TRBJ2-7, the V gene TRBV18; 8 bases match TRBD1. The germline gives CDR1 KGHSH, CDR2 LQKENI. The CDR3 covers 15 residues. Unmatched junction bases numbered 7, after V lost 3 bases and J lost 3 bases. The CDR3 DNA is TGTGCCAGCTCACCCACCACCGGACAGGGCTACGAGCAGTACTTC. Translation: CASSPTTGQGYEQYF.

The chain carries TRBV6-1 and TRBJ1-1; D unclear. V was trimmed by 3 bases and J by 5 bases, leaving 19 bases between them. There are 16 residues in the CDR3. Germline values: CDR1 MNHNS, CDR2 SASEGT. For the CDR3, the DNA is TGTGCCAGCAGTGACGTTCCCGGGCGAGGGTTAACTGAAGCTTTCTTT. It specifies CASSDVPGRGLTEAFF.

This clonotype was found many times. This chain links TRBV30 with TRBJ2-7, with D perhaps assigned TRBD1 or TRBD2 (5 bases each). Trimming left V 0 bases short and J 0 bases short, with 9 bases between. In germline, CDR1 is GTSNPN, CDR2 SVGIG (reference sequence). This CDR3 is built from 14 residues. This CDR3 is CAWSVGTVSYEQYF. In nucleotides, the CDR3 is TGTGCCTGGAGTGTGGGGACGGTCTCCTACGAGCAGTACTTC.

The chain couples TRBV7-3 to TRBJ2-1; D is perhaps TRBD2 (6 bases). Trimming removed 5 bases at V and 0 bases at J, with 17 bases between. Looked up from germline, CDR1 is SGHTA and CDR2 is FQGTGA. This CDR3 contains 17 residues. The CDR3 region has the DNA TGTGCCAGCAGCATTGCCCCTGCCGGGAGCTCCTACAATGAGCAGTTCTTC. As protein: CASSIAPAGSSYNEQFF. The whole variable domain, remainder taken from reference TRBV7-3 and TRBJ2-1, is GAGVSQTPSNKVTEKGKYVELRCDPISGHTALYWYRQSLGQGPEFLIYFQGTGAADDSGLPNDRFFAVRPEGSVSTLKIQRTERGDSAVYLCASSIAPAGSSYNEQFFGPGTRLTVL.

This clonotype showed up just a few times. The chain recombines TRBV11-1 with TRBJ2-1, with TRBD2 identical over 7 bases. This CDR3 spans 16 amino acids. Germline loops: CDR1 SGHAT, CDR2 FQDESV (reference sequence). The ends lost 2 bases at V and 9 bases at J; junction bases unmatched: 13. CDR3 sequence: CASSLSFPWREREQFF. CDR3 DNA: TGTGCCAGCAGCTTAAGCTTTCCCTGGCGGGAGCGTGAGCAGTTCTTC.

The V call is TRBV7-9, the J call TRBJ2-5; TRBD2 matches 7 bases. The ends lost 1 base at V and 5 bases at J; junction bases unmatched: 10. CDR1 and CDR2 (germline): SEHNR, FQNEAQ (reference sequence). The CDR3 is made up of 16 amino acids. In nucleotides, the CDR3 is TGTGCCAGCAGCTTAGGGTCTGGGAGGGCTGGTGAGACCCAGTACTTC. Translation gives CASSLGSGRAGETQYF. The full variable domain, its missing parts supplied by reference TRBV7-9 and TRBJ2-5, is DTGVSQNPRHKITKRGQNVTFRCDPISEHNRLYWYRQTLGQGPEFLTYFQNEAQLEKSRLLSDRFSAERPKGSFSTLEIQRTEQGDSAMYLCASSLGSGRAGETQYFGPGTRLLVL.

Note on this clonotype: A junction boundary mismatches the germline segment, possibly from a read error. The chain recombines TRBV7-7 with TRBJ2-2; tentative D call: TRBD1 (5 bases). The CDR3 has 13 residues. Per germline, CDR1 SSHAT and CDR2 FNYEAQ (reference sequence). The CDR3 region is CASSQTVTGELFF. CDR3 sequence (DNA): TGTGCTAGCAGCCAGACAGTCACCGGGGAGCTGTTTTTT.

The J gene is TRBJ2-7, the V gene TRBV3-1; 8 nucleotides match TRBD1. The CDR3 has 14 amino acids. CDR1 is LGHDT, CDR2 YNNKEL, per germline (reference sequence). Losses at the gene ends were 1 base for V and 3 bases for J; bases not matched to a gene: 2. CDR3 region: CASSQVTGDYEQYF. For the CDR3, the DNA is TGTGCCAGCAGCCAAGTGACAGGGGACTACGAGCAGTACTTC.

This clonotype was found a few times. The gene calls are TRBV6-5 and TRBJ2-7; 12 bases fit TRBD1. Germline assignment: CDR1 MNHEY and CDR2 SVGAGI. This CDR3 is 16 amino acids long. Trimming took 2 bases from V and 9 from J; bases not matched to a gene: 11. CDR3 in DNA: TGTGCCAGCAGTTACGAGGGGGCCGGGACAGGGGGCTGGCAGTACTTC. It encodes CASSYEGAGTGGWQYF.

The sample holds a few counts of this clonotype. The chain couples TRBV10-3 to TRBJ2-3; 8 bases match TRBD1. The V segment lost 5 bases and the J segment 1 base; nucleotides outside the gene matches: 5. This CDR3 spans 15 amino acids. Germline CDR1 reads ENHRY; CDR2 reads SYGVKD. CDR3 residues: CAISPSDRGTDTQYF. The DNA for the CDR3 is TGTGCCATCAGTCCCTCGGACAGGGGCACAGATACGCAGTATTTT.